These T cell receptor beta chains were read from a single sample in a study of blood T cells in healthy people across ages. TCRdb redid the calling of the 5' RACE reads with MiXCR, one entry per CDR3 protein. The sample holds around 280,000 distinct CDR3 sequences, around 29% seen once. Sequencing was carried out using blood. Every receptor here comes from a woman in her seventies in good health. Both conserved end residues are part of each CDR3. Fields, in order: V gene, J gene, CDR3 protein.

TRBV7-2	TRBJ2-5	CASSLVQTRQETQYF
TRBV29-1	TRBJ2-3	CSVDSLDTQYF
TRBV18	TRBJ2-7	CASSPFSLAGGYEQYF
TRBV20-1	TRBJ2-5	CSARESEDKETQYF
TRBV20-1	TRBJ2-7	CSARDRKTVSSYEQYF
TRBV7-9	NA	CANGDTQETQYF
TRBV20-1	TRBJ2-5	CSARGAGMETQYF
TRBV15	TRBJ2-5	CATSRGYTLSEFF
TRBV24-1	TRBJ1-2	CATSGLGTYGYTF
TRBV12-3/TRBV12-4	TRBJ2-3	CASRPGLVRGTDTQYF
TRBV7-2	TRBJ2-7	CASSLVLSGSASYEQYF
TRBV2	TRBJ2-3	CASSEYGDTQYF
TRBV28	NA	CASSPDRGTHNEQFF
TRBV20-1	NA	CSAREAYEQYF
TRBV6-5	TRBJ1-6	CAIRRSSYNSPLHF
TRBV6-1	TRBJ2-2	CASSLRDRGRGGELFF
TRBV11-2	TRBJ2-1	CASSFAQSSYNEQFF
TRBV5-1	TRBJ2-3	CASSPGTSARTDTQYF
TRBV6-6	TRBJ2-7	CASSYSRGYYEQYF
TRBV4-3	TRBJ1-2	CASSQWGYGYTF
TRBV7-6	TRBJ2-1	CASSLWASGSIYNEQFF
TRBV20-1	TRBJ2-3	CSATRPLAGNADTQYF
TRBV5-1	TRBJ2-3	CASSGRTSGENTDTQYF
TRBV7-9	TRBJ2-3	CASSPVGHFTDTQYF
TRBV29-1	TRBJ1-4	CSVEIPGPKVEKLFF
TRBV5-1	NA	CASSLEGGRATEQFF
TRBV20-1	TRBJ1-1	CSAVSGQVNTEAFF
TRBV20-1	NA	CSARVGLAGGPSVYEQYF
TRBV25-1	TRBJ1-4	CASSHRRDSSEKLFF
TRBV20-1	TRBJ1-4	CSARGRMGANEKLFF
TRBV7-9	TRBJ2-3	CASRSREEGTDTQYF
TRBV20-1	TRBJ2-2	CSAPRGNTGELFF
TRBV5-1	TRBJ2-5	CASSFTGGTWGETQYF
TRBV4-3	TRBJ1-5	CASSQGRWNQSQHF
TRBV7-2	NA	CASSRRGSAYNEQFF
TRBV7-9	TRBJ1-4	CASSSTGERGEKLFF
TRBV12-3/TRBV12-4	TRBJ2-7	CASRARGSSYEQYF
TRBV11-2	TRBJ2-1	CASSLERRRNNEQFF
TRBV6-1	TRBJ1-1	CASNLPGGGAEAFF
TRBV7-3	TRBJ2-1	CASSVIGLRGNEQFF
TRBV3-1	TRBJ1-1	CASSQAGAGTEAFF
TRBV7-3	NA	CASSTQTGDNEQFF
TRBV18	TRBJ2-3	CASSPQSPATGTDTQYF
TRBV20-1	TRBJ1-6	CSAITSRGGSPLHF
TRBV4-3	TRBJ2-5	CASSQDRLAGGRETQYF
TRBV7-2	TRBJ2-5	CASSLDRAIQETQYF
TRBV28	TRBJ2-1	CGGKNYSEQFF
TRBV9	NA	CASSVVGNNEQFF
TRBV4-2	TRBJ2-5	CASSQDIGELETQYF
TRBV5-1	TRBJ2-5	CASRLVTNEETQYF
TRBV6-5	TRBJ2-7	CASSLQPVGEQYF
TRBV20-1	TRBJ1-5	CSAADRSWQPQHF
TRBV20-1	TRBJ2-3	CSAPGGTDTQYF